A selection of T cell receptor beta chains follows, all from one sample in a study of cytomegalovirus exposure and HLA in healthy donors. Sequenced by immunoSEQ multiplex PCR; TCRdb stores in-frame clones only, minus some. Among approximately 50,000 clones listed, just over 85% were seen once. Sequencing was performed on PBMCs. These receptors all come from a woman younger than 45 in good health and CMV-seronegative. The CDR3 runs from the conserved cysteine through the conserved F or W. The D gene is left open where the match is weak. Not all rows give a size; the values are once, few, many and, for expanded clones, a class.

clone_size: -
d_call: -
v_call: TRBV6-4
j_call: TRBJ2-3
cdr3_aa: CASSEQPAGTDTQYF
cdr3_nt: TGTGCCAGCAGCGAACAACCGGCCGGGACAGATACGCAGTATTTT

clone_size: -
d_call: TRBD1
v_call: TRBV13
j_call: TRBJ2-5
cdr3_aa: CASSSSGQDQETQYF
cdr3_nt: TGTGCCAGCAGTTCATCCGGACAGGACCAAGAGACCCAGTACTTC

clone_size: -
d_call: TRBD1
v_call: TRBV5-1
j_call: TRBJ2-5
cdr3_aa: CASSSADRGSQETQYF
cdr3_nt: TGCGCCAGCAGCTCCGCGGACAGGGGTTCTCAAGAGACCCAGTACTTC

clone_size: few
d_call: TRBD1
v_call: TRBV15
j_call: TRBJ1-2
cdr3_aa: CATSSGQGSYYGYTF
cdr3_nt: TGTGCCACCAGCAGCGGACAGGGCAGTTACTATGGCTACACCTTC

clone_size: -
d_call: TRBD2
v_call: TRBV27
j_call: TRBJ2-7
cdr3_aa: CASTISGAGPYEQYF
cdr3_nt: TGTGCCAGCACCATTAGCGGGGCCGGACCCTACGAGCAGTACTTC

clone_size: few
d_call: -
v_call: TRBV7-8
j_call: TRBJ2-3
cdr3_aa: CASSLFGVSTDTQYF
cdr3_nt: TGTGCCAGCAGCCTCTTCGGGGTTAGCACAGATACGCAGTATTTT

clone_size: -
d_call: -
v_call: TRBV6-5
j_call: TRBJ2-7
cdr3_aa: CASSRGMGGYEQYF
cdr3_nt: TGTGCCAGCAGTAGGGGCATGGGTGGGTACGAGCAGTACTTC

clone_size: -
d_call: -
v_call: TRBV5-4
j_call: TRBJ1-2
cdr3_aa: CASSPVRTGGYTF
cdr3_nt: TGTGCCAGCAGCCCCGTGCGAACAGGTGGCTACACCTTC

clone_size: -
d_call: TRBD2
v_call: TRBV7-9
j_call: TRBJ2-3
cdr3_aa: CASSPGGWREYADTQYF
cdr3_nt: TGTGCCAGCAGCCCCGGCGGGTGGCGGGAGTACGCAGATACGCAGTATTTT

clone_size: -
d_call: TRBD1
v_call: TRBV5-1
j_call: TRBJ2-2
cdr3_aa: CASSRDPGQGLTGELFF
cdr3_nt: TGCGCCAGCAGCCGAGATCCGGGACAGGGACTCACCGGGGAGCTGTTTTTT

clone_size: -
d_call: TRBD2
v_call: TRBV29-1
j_call: TRBJ2-2
cdr3_aa: CSVEVAGSNTGELFF
cdr3_nt: TGCAGCGTTGAGGTAGCGGGTTCGAACACCGGGGAGCTGTTTTTT

clone_size: -
d_call: -
v_call: TRBV28
j_call: TRBJ1-5
cdr3_aa: CASRTVGEGNQPQHF
cdr3_nt: TGTGCCAGCAGGACAGTAGGGGAGGGCAATCAGCCCCAGCATTTT

clone_size: -
d_call: -
v_call: TRBV15
j_call: TRBJ2-7
cdr3_aa: CATSGRQGGEQYF
cdr3_nt: TGTGCCACCAGCGGCCGACAGGGAGGCGAGCAGTACTTC

clone_size: -
d_call: -
v_call: TRBV19
j_call: TRBJ1-1
cdr3_aa: CASSIAGGKNTEAFF
cdr3_nt: TGTGCCAGTAGTATAGCGGGAGGGAAGAACACTGAAGCTTTCTTT

clone_size: few
d_call: -
v_call: TRBV5-5
j_call: TRBJ1-2
cdr3_aa: CASSSGSPRANYGYTF
cdr3_nt: TGTGCCAGCAGTTCCGGGTCTCCGAGGGCTAACTATGGCTACACCTTC

clone_size: -
d_call: -
v_call: TRBV7-2
j_call: TRBJ2-6
cdr3_aa: CASSLGYGANVLTF
cdr3_nt: TGTGCCAGCAGCTTAGGTTATGGGGCCAACGTCCTGACTTTC

clone_size: -
d_call: -
v_call: TRBV28
j_call: TRBJ1-5
cdr3_aa: CASSSGGGNQPQHF
cdr3_nt: TGTGCCAGCAGTTCGGGGGGTGGCAATCAGCCCCAGCATTTT

clone_size: once
d_call: TRBD2
v_call: TRBV19
j_call: TRBJ2-7
cdr3_aa: CASSKSGTISYEQYF
cdr3_nt: TGTGCCAGTAGTAAATCCGGGACTATCTCCTACGAGCAGTACTTC

clone_size: -
d_call: TRBD2
v_call: TRBV9
j_call: TRBJ2-7
cdr3_aa: CASSESSGRLGRGNEQYF
cdr3_nt: TGTGCCAGCAGCGAAAGTAGTGGGAGACTTGGGAGGGGCAACGAGCAGTACTTC

clone_size: -
d_call: -
v_call: TRBV27
j_call: TRBJ1-4
cdr3_aa: CASSLSPGATNEKLFF
cdr3_nt: TGTGCCAGCAGTTTATCTCCCGGGGCAACTAATGAAAAACTGTTTTTT

clone_size: -
d_call: TRBD2
v_call: TRBV27
j_call: TRBJ2-1
cdr3_aa: CASRVAGGWDEQFF
cdr3_nt: TGTGCCAGCAGAGTAGCGGGAGGATGGGATGAGCAGTTCTTC

clone_size: -
d_call: -
v_call: TRBV19
j_call: TRBJ1-1
cdr3_aa: CASSPWRGVLNTEAFF
cdr3_nt: TGTGCCAGTAGCCCTTGGCGGGGGGTACTGAACACTGAAGCTTTCTTT

clone_size: -
d_call: TRBD2
v_call: TRBV7-2
j_call: TRBJ2-5
cdr3_aa: CASSLGLAGETQYF
cdr3_nt: TGTGCCAGCAGCTTAGGCCTAGCGGGAGAGACCCAGTACTTC

clone_size: few
d_call: TRBD1
v_call: TRBV6-5
j_call: TRBJ1-5
cdr3_aa: CASSLGQGGNQPQHF
cdr3_nt: TGTGCCAGCAGCCTCGGACAGGGGGGCAATCAGCCCCAGCATTTT

clone_size: -
d_call: -
v_call: TRBV5-6
j_call: TRBJ1-3
cdr3_aa: CASSFGQIYSGNTIYF
cdr3_nt: TGTGCCAGCAGCTTCGGACAGATTTACTCTGGAAACACCATATATTTT

clone_size: -
d_call: -
v_call: TRBV28
j_call: TRBJ1-3
cdr3_aa: CASSSPAGSGNTIYF
cdr3_nt: TGTGCCAGCAGTAGCCCCGCGGGCTCTGGAAACACCATATATTTT

clone_size: once
d_call: TRBD2
v_call: TRBV7-2
j_call: TRBJ2-7
cdr3_aa: CASGYTSGRADEQYF
cdr3_nt: TGTGCCAGCGGATATACTAGCGGGAGGGCCGACGAGCAGTACTTC

clone_size: -
d_call: TRBD2
v_call: TRBV5-1
j_call: TRBJ2-1
cdr3_aa: CASSPQAGGGSYNEQFF
cdr3_nt: TGCGCCAGCAGCCCTCAAGCGGGAGGGGGCTCCTACAATGAGCAGTTCTTC

clone_size: -
d_call: TRBD2
v_call: TRBV9
j_call: TRBJ2-7
cdr3_aa: CASSVRAGVGWEQYF
cdr3_nt: TGTGCCAGCAGCGTACGGGCGGGAGTAGGTTGGGAGCAGTACTTC

clone_size: -
d_call: -
v_call: TRBV5-8
j_call: TRBJ1-5
cdr3_aa: CASILGGLHQPQHF
cdr3_nt: TGTGCCAGCATCCTAGGTGGACTTCATCAGCCCCAGCATTTT

clone_size: -
d_call: TRBD2
v_call: TRBV5-1
j_call: TRBJ2-5
cdr3_aa: CASSLVASGSETQYF
cdr3_nt: TGCGCCAGCAGCTTGGTGGCTAGCGGGAGTGAGACCCAGTACTTC

clone_size: -
d_call: -
v_call: TRBV7-8
j_call: TRBJ2-1
cdr3_aa: CASTTAETAYNEQFF
cdr3_nt: TGTGCCAGCACGACGGCGGAGACGGCGTACAATGAGCAGTTCTTC

clone_size: -
d_call: TRBD1
v_call: TRBV27
j_call: TRBJ2-5
cdr3_aa: CASSLNAGQGRAETQYF
cdr3_nt: TGTGCCAGCAGTTTAAATGCCGGACAGGGAAGGGCAGAGACCCAGTACTTC

clone_size: -
d_call: -
v_call: TRBV27
j_call: TRBJ1-5
cdr3_aa: CASSFGVSGQPQHF
cdr3_nt: TGTGCCAGCAGTTTCGGGGTGTCGGGTCAGCCCCAGCATTTT

clone_size: -
d_call: TRBD2
v_call: TRBV28
j_call: TRBJ2-3
cdr3_aa: CASSLGGLAGYYGTRTDTQYF
cdr3_nt: TGTGCCAGCAGTTTGGGGGGACTAGCGGGATACTATGGGACCCGCACAGATACGCAGTATTTT

clone_size: -
d_call: -
v_call: TRBV5-1
j_call: TRBJ2-7
cdr3_aa: CASSFTLDSSYEQYF
cdr3_nt: TGCGCCAGCAGCTTTACGCTAGACAGCTCCTACGAGCAGTACTTC

clone_size: once
d_call: TRBD1
v_call: TRBV29-1
j_call: TRBJ1-2
cdr3_aa: CSARDRENYGYTF
cdr3_nt: TGCAGCGCCCGGGACAGGGAAAACTATGGCTACACCTTC

clone_size: -
d_call: -
v_call: TRBV7-9
j_call: TRBJ2-1
cdr3_aa: CASSPRTGDYNEQFF
cdr3_nt: TGTGCCAGCAGCCCTCGCACCGGGGACTACAATGAGCAGTTCTTC

clone_size: -
d_call: TRBD1
v_call: TRBV19
j_call: TRBJ1-2
cdr3_aa: CASSIGTGAYGYTF
cdr3_nt: TGTGCCAGTAGTATAGGGACAGGGGCCTATGGCTACACCTTC

clone_size: -
d_call: -
v_call: TRBV7-9
j_call: TRBJ2-5
cdr3_aa: CASSPLALLQETQYF
cdr3_nt: TGTGCCAGCAGCCCCCTAGCGCTCCTCCAAGAGACCCAGTACTTC

clone_size: -
d_call: -
v_call: TRBV9
j_call: TRBJ2-3
cdr3_aa: CASSATSSTDTQYF
cdr3_nt: TGTGCCAGCAGCGCTACTAGCTCCACAGATACGCAGTATTTT

clone_size: -
d_call: -
v_call: TRBV6-5
j_call: TRBJ1-2
cdr3_aa: CASTRRQDRDGYTF
cdr3_nt: TGTGCCAGCACCAGAAGACAGGACCGGGATGGCTACACCTTC

clone_size: -
d_call: -
v_call: TRBV27
j_call: TRBJ1-1
cdr3_aa: CASSLLGSGVQGAFF
cdr3_nt: TGTGCCAGCAGTTTACTGGGGAGCGGGGTCCAGGGGGCTTTCTTT

clone_size: -
d_call: TRBD2
v_call: TRBV2
j_call: TRBJ2-1
cdr3_aa: CASSEMTSLNEQFF
cdr3_nt: TGTGCCAGCAGTGAGATGACTAGCCTCAATGAGCAGTTCTTC

clone_size: -
d_call: TRBD1
v_call: TRBV10-3
j_call: TRBJ2-7
cdr3_aa: CALKTGFNEQYF
cdr3_nt: TGTGCACTAAAGACAGGGTTTAACGAGCAGTACTTC

clone_size: -
d_call: -
v_call: TRBV5-1
j_call: TRBJ2-7
cdr3_aa: CASTLAMRAASEQYF
cdr3_nt: TGCGCCAGCACCTTGGCGATGAGGGCCGCGTCGGAGCAGTACTTC

clone_size: -
d_call: -
v_call: TRBV13
j_call: TRBJ2-5
cdr3_aa: CASSDRDSQETQYF
cdr3_nt: TGTGCCAGCAGCGACCGGGACTCACAAGAGACCCAGTACTTC

clone_size: -
d_call: -
v_call: TRBV11-3
j_call: TRBJ2-3
cdr3_aa: CASSVGSNSVNTDTQYF
cdr3_nt: TGCGCCAGCAGCGTAGGATCCAATAGCGTTAACACAGATACGCAGTATTTT

clone_size: -
d_call: -
v_call: TRBV2
j_call: TRBJ1-1
cdr3_aa: CATGGVYTEAFF
cdr3_nt: TGTGCCACCGGGGGGGTCTACACTGAAGCTTTCTTT

clone_size: -
d_call: -
v_call: TRBV6-5
j_call: TRBJ2-7
cdr3_aa: CATQTNSYEQYF
cdr3_nt: TGTGCCACTCAAACTAACTCCTACGAGCAGTACTTC